This T cell receptor (beta chain) was sequenced for a study of radiotherapy plus CTLA-4 blockade in lung cancer. Study overall: An objective response was seen in 15% to 20% of patients, and disease control in around 33%. Study observations and caveats: Radiotherapy with ipilimumab was followed by blood expansion of tumor-derived clones. Early clone dynamics of blood T cells, plus interferon-beta, reportedly predicted response best.

On this clone itself: Its target is not known.

This CDR3 region has 15 residues. V lost 4 bases, J lost 4 bases, and 10 bases stayed unmatched. Per the germline V gene, CDR1 is SQVTM and CDR2 is ANQGSEA. TCRdb's copy holds only in-frame clones and misses some; the assay was immunoSEQ multiplex PCR. Among around 40,000 clones listed, roughly 70% were seen once. The sequenced sample was peripheral blood, obtained from a patient treated with radiotherapy plus ipilimumab. This receptor was obtained from a human donor with non-small cell lung cancer who had stable disease on radiotherapy plus ipilimumab. The rearrangement uses TRBV29-1 and TRBJ2-7; 10 bases align to TRBD1. CDR3 sequence reads: CSVVWGTGAGYEQYF. The CDR3, as DNA: TGCAGCGTTGTGTGGGGGACAGGGGCGGGGTACGAGCAGTACTTC.